A single sample gave rise to the 8 T cell receptor beta chains below, sequenced in a study of T cell responses to AZD1222 COVID-19 vaccine. The data were produced by immunoSEQ multiplex PCR, yet TCRdb's version contains in-frame clones alone and is incomplete. Of 150,000 or so clones listed, 92% are singletons. The starting material was peripheral blood, obtained on day 0 of AZD1222 vaccination. The receptors were gathered from an adult in good health.

The V and J genes are TRBV6-6 and TRBJ2-2; TRBD2 matches at 7 bases. CDR3 length equals 13 residues. Germline-derived CDR1 and CDR2 are MNHNY and SVGAGI (reference sequence). With V trimmed by 5 bases and J by 6 bases, 3 bases remained unmatched. CDR3 DNA: TGTGCCAGCAGTCGACTAGCCCCCGGGGAGCTGTTTTTT. Translating gives CASSRLAPGELFF.

The chain employs TRBV6-2 or TRBV6-3 and TRBJ1-5; 8 nucleotides align to TRBD1. Germline V gives CDR1 MNHEY, CDR2 SVGEGT. Trimming took 6 bases from V and 3 from J; bases not matched to a gene: 13. The CDR3 totals 17 residues. CDR3 in amino acids: CASRPISGQGFNQPQHF. The DNA for the CDR3 is TGTGCCAGCAGGCCTATCTCCGGACAGGGCTTCAATCAGCCCCAGCATTTT.

This chain uses TRBV2 with TRBJ1-6; D remains ambiguous. Trimming took 6 bases from V and 0 from J, leaving 9 bases between them. CDR1 is SNHLY and CDR2 is FYNNEI in the germline V gene. The CDR3 has 15 residues. The CDR3: CASRQRSSYNSPLHF. CDR3 sequence (DNA): TGTGCCAGCAGGCAGCGTAGCTCCTATAATTCACCCCTCCACTTT.

This clone has only a few counts. The chain combines TRBV4-1 with TRBJ1-2, with D possibly matching TRBD1 (6 bases). This CDR3 contains 14 residues. The germline gives CDR1 MGHRA, CDR2 YSYEKL. V shed 1 base and J shed 3 bases, with 9 bases lying between them. DNA of the CDR3: TGCGCCAGCAGCCAAGCACAGGGCTACTATGGCTACACCTTC. Translated: CASSQAQGYYGYTF.

The chain links TRBV27 to TRBJ2-5, with 13 bases matching TRBD2. CDR1 and CDR2 (germline): MNHEY, SMNVEV (reference sequence). With 5 bases clipped from V and 7 bases from J, the junction kept 7 bases outside the gene matches. This CDR3 region has 15 residues. The CDR3 DNA is TGTGCCAGCAGTGGGACTAGCGGGGCCCAGGGGACCCAGTACTTC. Its protein product is CASSGTSGAQGTQYF.

The J gene is TRBJ2-4, the V gene TRBV7-2; 8 positions agree with TRBD2. This CDR3 contains 15 residues. With 4 bases clipped from V and 5 bases from J, the junction kept 7 bases outside the gene matches. Germline CDR1 reads SGHTA; CDR2 reads FQGNSA. DNA for the CDR3: TGTGCCAGCAGCTGGGCGGGGGGCCAACAAAACATTCAGTACTTC. Protein product: CASSWAGGQQNIQYF.

This sequence joins TRBV25-1 and TRBJ1-1, with a weak D call TRBD1 (6 bases). This CDR3 is 16 amino acids long. V was shortened by 1 base and J by 5 bases, with 17 bases between the two germline ends. The germline gives CDR1 MGHDK, CDR2 SYGVNS. CDR3 nucleotide sequence: TGTGCCAGCAGTGAATCGGCAGGGGAAGGATGGACTGAAGCTTTCTTT. It codes for CASSESAGEGWTEAFF.

The chain carries TRBV2 and TRBJ1-4; 9 nucleotides agree with TRBD1. The CDR3 has 16 residues. Germline V gives CDR1 SNHLY, CDR2 FYNNEI. The V segment lost 7 bases and the J segment 2 bases; nucleotides outside the gene matches: 8. In DNA form, the CDR3 reads TGTGCCAGCAAACCGGGACAGGGACTTACTAATGAAAAACTGTTTTTT. Its protein product is CASKPGQGLTNEKLFF.